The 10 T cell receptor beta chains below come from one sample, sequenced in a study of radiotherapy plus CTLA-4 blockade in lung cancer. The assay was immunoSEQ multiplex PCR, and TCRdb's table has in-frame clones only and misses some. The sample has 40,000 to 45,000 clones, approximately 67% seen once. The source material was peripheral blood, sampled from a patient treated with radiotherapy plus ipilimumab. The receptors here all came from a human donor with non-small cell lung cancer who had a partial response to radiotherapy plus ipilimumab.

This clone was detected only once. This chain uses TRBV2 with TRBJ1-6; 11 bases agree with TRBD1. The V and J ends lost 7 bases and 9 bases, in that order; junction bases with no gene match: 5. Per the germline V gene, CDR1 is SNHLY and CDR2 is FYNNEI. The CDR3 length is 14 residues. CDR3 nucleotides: TGTGCCAGCATCCGGGGACAGGGGGTTTCACCCCTCCACTTT. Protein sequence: CASIRGQGVSPLHF. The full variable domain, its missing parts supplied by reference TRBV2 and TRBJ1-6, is EPEVTQTPSHQVTQMGQEVILRCVPISNHLYFYWYRQILGQKVEFLVSFYNNEISEKSEIFDDQFSVERPDGSNFTLKIRSTKLEDSAMYFCASIRGQGVSPLHFGNGTRLTVT.

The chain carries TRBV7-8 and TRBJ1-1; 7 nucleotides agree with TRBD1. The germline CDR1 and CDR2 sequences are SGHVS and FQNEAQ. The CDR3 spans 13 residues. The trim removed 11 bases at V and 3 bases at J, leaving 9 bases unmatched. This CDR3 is CACTSTGYTEAFF. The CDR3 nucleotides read TGTGCCTGTACCTCGACAGGGTACACTGAAGCTTTCTTT.

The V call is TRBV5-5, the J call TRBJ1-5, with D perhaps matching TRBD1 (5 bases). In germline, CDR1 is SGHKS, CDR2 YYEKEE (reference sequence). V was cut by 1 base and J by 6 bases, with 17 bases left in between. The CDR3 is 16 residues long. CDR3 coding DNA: TGTGCCAGCAGCTTGTGGGGGGTGCAGGGAGCTCAGCCCCAGCATTTT. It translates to CASSLWGVQGAQPQHF.

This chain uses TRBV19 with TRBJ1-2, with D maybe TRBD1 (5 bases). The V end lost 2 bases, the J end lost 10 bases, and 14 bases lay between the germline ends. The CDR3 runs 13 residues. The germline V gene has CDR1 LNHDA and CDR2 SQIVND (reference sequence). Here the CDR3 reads CASSIQGTVDYTF. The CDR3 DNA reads TGTGCCAGTAGTATACAGGGAACAGTTGACTACACCTTC.

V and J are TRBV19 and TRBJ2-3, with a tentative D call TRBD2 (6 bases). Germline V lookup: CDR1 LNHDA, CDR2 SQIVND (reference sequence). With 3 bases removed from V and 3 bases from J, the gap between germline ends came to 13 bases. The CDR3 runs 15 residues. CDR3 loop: CASSMAGRSTDTQYF. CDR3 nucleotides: TGTGCCAGTAGTATGGCGGGACGATCTACAGATACGCAGTATTTT.

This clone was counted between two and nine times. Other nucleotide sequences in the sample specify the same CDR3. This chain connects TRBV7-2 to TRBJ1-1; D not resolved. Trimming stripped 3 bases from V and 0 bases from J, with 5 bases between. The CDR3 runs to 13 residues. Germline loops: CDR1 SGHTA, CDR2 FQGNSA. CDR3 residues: CASSFSVNTEAFF. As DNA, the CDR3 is TGTGCCAGCAGCTTTTCAGTGAACACTGAAGCTTTCTTT.

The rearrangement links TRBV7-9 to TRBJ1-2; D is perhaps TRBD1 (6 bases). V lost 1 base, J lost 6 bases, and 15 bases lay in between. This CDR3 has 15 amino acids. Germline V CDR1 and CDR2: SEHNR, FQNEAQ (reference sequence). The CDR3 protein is CASSLVPGTQDGYTF. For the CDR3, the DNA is TGTGCCAGCAGCTTAGTTCCAGGGACACAAGATGGCTACACCTTC.

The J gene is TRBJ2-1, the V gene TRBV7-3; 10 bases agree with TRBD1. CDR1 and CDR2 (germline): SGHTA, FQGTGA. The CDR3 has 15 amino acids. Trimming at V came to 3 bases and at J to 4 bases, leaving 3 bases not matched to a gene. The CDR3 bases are TGTGCCAGCAGCTTTAGACAGGGGGCTTACAATGAGCAGTTCTTC. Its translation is CASSFRQGAYNEQFF.

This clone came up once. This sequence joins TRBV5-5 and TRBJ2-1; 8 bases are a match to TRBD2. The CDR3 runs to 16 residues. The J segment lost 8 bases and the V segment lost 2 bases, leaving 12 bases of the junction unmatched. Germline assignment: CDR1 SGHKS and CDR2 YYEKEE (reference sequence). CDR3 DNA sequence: TGTGCCAGCAGCTTAATCGGGGGGGCCCTTAGGGATGAGCAGTTCTTC. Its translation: CASSLIGGALRDEQFF.

DNA for the CDR3: TGTGCCAGCAGTTTAGCTAGACCGGGACCCCAGCATTTT. It codes for CASSLARPGPQHF. The V call is TRBV27, the J call TRBJ1-5; no firm D call. Trimming shortened V by 2 bases and J by 10 bases, and 12 bases separated the two germline ends. Germline V lookup: CDR1 MNHEY, CDR2 SMNVEV (reference sequence). CDR3 size: 13 residues.